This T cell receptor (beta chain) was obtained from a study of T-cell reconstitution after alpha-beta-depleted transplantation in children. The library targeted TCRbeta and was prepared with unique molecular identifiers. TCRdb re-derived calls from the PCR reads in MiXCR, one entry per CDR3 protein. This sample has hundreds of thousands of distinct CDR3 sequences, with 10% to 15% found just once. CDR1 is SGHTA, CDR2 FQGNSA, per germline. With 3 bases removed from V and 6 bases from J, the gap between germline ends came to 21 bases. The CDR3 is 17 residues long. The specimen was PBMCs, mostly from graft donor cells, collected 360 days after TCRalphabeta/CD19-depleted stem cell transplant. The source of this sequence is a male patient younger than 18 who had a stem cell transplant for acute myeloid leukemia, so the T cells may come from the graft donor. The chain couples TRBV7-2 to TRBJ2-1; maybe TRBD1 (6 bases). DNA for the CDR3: TGTGCCAGCAGCTTGATACAGGGTTTAGGTCAAGGCAATGAGCAGTTCTTC. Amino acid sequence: CASSLIQGLGQGNEQFF.